These T cell receptor beta chains were read from a single sample in a study of cytomegalovirus exposure and HLA in healthy donors. The method was immunoSEQ multiplex PCR; TCRdb's version includes in-frame clones alone and lacks a portion of them. The profile covers about 94,000 clones, with over 65% appearing a single time and 10% taken by the ten largest. The sequenced material came from PBMCs. Receptors were obtained from a human donor in good health. The CDR3 runs from the conserved cysteine through the conserved F or W. The D gene is left open where the match is weak. Only some rows state a clone size, as once, few, many or a class for expanded clones.

abundance: .
v_gene: TRBV5-1
j_gene: TRBJ1-1
d_gene: .
CDR3nt: TGCGCCAGCAGCCACGGGTCTAACATGAACACTGAAGCTTTCTTT
CDR3aa: CASSHGSNMNTEAFF

abundance: .
v_gene: TRBV27
j_gene: TRBJ1-1
d_gene: TRBD1
CDR3nt: TGTGCCAGCAGTTTGATTCTCTCAGGGGGCACTGAAGCTTTCTTT
CDR3aa: CASSLILSGGTEAFF

abundance: .
v_gene: TRBV5-4
j_gene: TRBJ2-6
d_gene: .
CDR3nt: TGTGCCAGCAGCTTCTTCGGGAGTTCGGCTGGGGCCAACGTCCTGACTTTC
CDR3aa: CASSFFGSSAGANVLTF

abundance: few
v_gene: TRBV7-6
j_gene: TRBJ1-1
d_gene: .
CDR3nt: TGTGCCAGCAGCTTAGGAGAGGGAAGCTCTGAAGCTTTCTTT
CDR3aa: CASSLGEGSSEAFF

abundance: .
v_gene: TRBV13
j_gene: TRBJ2-7
d_gene: .
CDR3nt: TGTGCCAGCAGCAACACCAGGGGCTCCTACGAGCAGTACTTC
CDR3aa: CASSNTRGSYEQYF

abundance: .
v_gene: TRBV27
j_gene: TRBJ1-1
d_gene: .
CDR3nt: TGTGCCAGCAGTTCAAGGGGCACTGAAGCTTTCTTT
CDR3aa: CASSSRGTEAFF

abundance: .
v_gene: TRBV28
j_gene: TRBJ2-5
d_gene: TRBD2
CDR3nt: TGTGCCAGCAGCCCCTGGCGGGAGGCGAGAGAGACCCAGTACTTC
CDR3aa: CASSPWREARETQYF

abundance: .
v_gene: TRBV19
j_gene: TRBJ1-1
d_gene: .
CDR3nt: TGTGCCAGTAGTATACAGACAGCCACTGAAGCTTTCTTT
CDR3aa: CASSIQTATEAFF

abundance: .
v_gene: TRBV4-3
j_gene: TRBJ1-1
d_gene: .
CDR3nt: TGCGCCAGCAGCCAAGACGGTCCGGGTGGCACTGAAGCTTTCTTT
CDR3aa: CASSQDGPGGTEAFF

abundance: .
v_gene: TRBV18
j_gene: TRBJ2-7
d_gene: .
CDR3nt: TGTGCCAGCTCACCACCGGGGGGGCCCTACGAGCAGTACTTC
CDR3aa: CASSPPGGPYEQYF

abundance: .
v_gene: TRBV7-3
j_gene: TRBJ2-2
d_gene: .
CDR3nt: TGTGCCAGCAGCCAAAGGGGCACCGGGGAGCTGTTTTTT
CDR3aa: CASSQRGTGELFF

abundance: few
v_gene: TRBV5-6
j_gene: TRBJ2-7
d_gene: TRBD1
CDR3nt: TGTGCCAGCAGCTGGGACAGGGACGGCGAGCAGTACTTC
CDR3aa: CASSWDRDGEQYF

abundance: .
v_gene: TRBV29-1
j_gene: TRBJ2-1
d_gene: TRBD2
CDR3nt: TGCAGCGTTGCTAGCGGCTCCTACAATGAGCAGTTCTTC
CDR3aa: CSVASGSYNEQFF

abundance: .
v_gene: TRBV9
j_gene: TRBJ1-3
d_gene: .
CDR3nt: TGTGCCAGCAGCGTCCAGACAGTTCTCTCTGGAAACACCATATATTTT
CDR3aa: CASSVQTVLSGNTIYF

abundance: .
v_gene: TRBV19
j_gene: TRBJ1-4
d_gene: .
CDR3nt: TGTGCCAGTAGTAGCGCCGCTAATGAAAAACTGTTTTTT
CDR3aa: CASSSAANEKLFF

abundance: once
v_gene: TRBV7-8
j_gene: TRBJ1-1
d_gene: .
CDR3nt: TGTGCCAGCAGCGGGACTGCCGGTACTGAAGCTTTCTTT
CDR3aa: CASSGTAGTEAFF

abundance: .
v_gene: TRBV18
j_gene: TRBJ1-5
d_gene: .
CDR3nt: TGTGCCAGTTCAGAGGGTTTCAATCAGCCCCAGCATTTT
CDR3aa: CASSEGFNQPQHF

abundance: .
v_gene: TRBV4-2
j_gene: TRBJ2-4
d_gene: TRBD1
CDR3nt: TGTGCCAGCAGCCAAGATGGGCAGGGGGAGAACATTCAGTACTTC
CDR3aa: CASSQDGQGENIQYF

abundance: .
v_gene: TRBV2
j_gene: TRBJ1-2
d_gene: .
CDR3nt: TGTGCCAGCTATTATGGGTCCCAACTAGGCTATGGCTACACCTTC
CDR3aa: CASYYGSQLGYGYTF

abundance: .
v_gene: TRBV10-3
j_gene: TRBJ2-7
d_gene: .
CDR3nt: TGTGCCATCAGTGAGTCGACTTTCCCCGAGCAGTACTTC
CDR3aa: CAISESTFPEQYF

abundance: .
v_gene: TRBV7-3
j_gene: TRBJ2-1
d_gene: .
CDR3nt: TGTGCCAGCAGCCTTAGTGCCTACAATGAGCAGTTCTTC
CDR3aa: CASSLSAYNEQFF

abundance: .
v_gene: TRBV11-2
j_gene: TRBJ2-1
d_gene: .
CDR3nt: TGTGCCAGCAGCGGGAAGGGGGGGCTTAGGAATGAGCAGTTCTTC
CDR3aa: CASSGKGGLRNEQFF

abundance: .
v_gene: TRBV5-6
j_gene: TRBJ2-1
d_gene: .
CDR3nt: TGTGCCAGCAGCCCATATACTACGGGCTACAATGAGCAGTTCTTC
CDR3aa: CASSPYTTGYNEQFF

abundance: .
v_gene: TRBV7-2
j_gene: TRBJ2-5
d_gene: .
CDR3nt: TGTGCCAGCAGGCGAAGCCCAGGGCTCCTCGGAGAGCAGTACTTC
CDR3aa: CASRRSPGLLGEQYF

abundance: .
v_gene: TRBV18
j_gene: TRBJ1-1
d_gene: TRBD1
CDR3nt: TGTGCCAGCTCACCGGACGGACAGGGTGAAGCTTTCTTT
CDR3aa: CASSPDGQGEAFF

abundance: .
v_gene: TRBV19
j_gene: TRBJ2-3
d_gene: TRBD2
CDR3nt: TGTGCCAGTAGGGGACTAGCGGGCTACCGCTCCACAGATACGCAGTATTTT
CDR3aa: CASRGLAGYRSTDTQYF

abundance: .
v_gene: TRBV7-2
j_gene: TRBJ1-1
d_gene: .
CDR3nt: TGTGCCAGCGGGGAGCGGACGGGCACTGAAGCTTTCTTT
CDR3aa: CASGERTGTEAFF

abundance: .
v_gene: TRBV9
j_gene: TRBJ1-2
d_gene: .
CDR3nt: TGTGCCAGCAATCAAGGGACACCGAGTGGCTACACCTTC
CDR3aa: CASNQGTPSGYTF

abundance: .
v_gene: TRBV29-1
j_gene: TRBJ2-5
d_gene: .
CDR3nt: TGCAGCGTTGCCCTAGCTCGGGAGACCCAGTACTTC
CDR3aa: CSVALARETQYF

abundance: .
v_gene: TRBV30
j_gene: TRBJ1-6
d_gene: TRBD1
CDR3nt: TGTGCCTGGAGCGAGGGACAGGGGAATTTTCAACCCCTCCACTTT
CDR3aa: CAWSEGQGNFQPLHF

abundance: .
v_gene: TRBV19
j_gene: TRBJ1-5
d_gene: .
CDR3nt: TGTGCCAGTAGTATCCGGGGTGGGAATCAGCCCCAGCATTTT
CDR3aa: CASSIRGGNQPQHF

abundance: .
v_gene: TRBV6-1
j_gene: TRBJ2-2
d_gene: .
CDR3nt: TGTGCCAGCAGGGGTCCTAGCTTAACCGGGGAGCTGTTTTTT
CDR3aa: CASRGPSLTGELFF

abundance: .
v_gene: TRBV5-8
j_gene: TRBJ1-3
d_gene: .
CDR3nt: TGTGCCAGCAGCTTGACAGTCAGCTCTGGAAACACCATATATTTT
CDR3aa: CASSLTVSSGNTIYF

abundance: once
v_gene: TRBV11-1
j_gene: TRBJ1-3
d_gene: TRBD1
CDR3nt: TGTGCCAGCAGCCCGGGGACAGTCGGAAACACCATATATTTT
CDR3aa: CASSPGTVGNTIYF

abundance: .
v_gene: TRBV7-9
j_gene: TRBJ2-7
d_gene: .
CDR3nt: TGTTCCAGCGGACAGACCTCCTACGAGCAGTACTTC
CDR3aa: CSSGQTSYEQYF